This T cell receptor beta chain was identified in a study of blood T cell repertoires in COVID-19. Study in general: T cells, B-cell-depleted T cells, or PBMCs provided the cDNA or gDNA that served as material.

V lost 3 bases, J lost 7 bases, and 11 bases stayed unmatched. Germline V gene sequence: CDR1 SEHNR, CDR2 FQNEAQ (reference sequence). The CDR3 extends over 16 amino acids. Study processing details: Reference gene primer amplification yielded estimated nucleated cell counts. Assay used: immunoSEQ multiplex PCR; TCRdb lists only in-frame clones, some missing. The V and J calls and clone size are taken from that table; D and trimming were inferred from the DNA. This table has over 110,000 clones, approximately 88% appearing once. The sequenced material came from peripheral blood. The receptor's source is a human donor in a cohort sampled during active COVID-19. The chain links TRBV7-9 to TRBJ1-2, with 10 bases that match TRBD1. The CDR3, as DNA: TGTGCCAGCAGCTTCCCGCAGACAGGGGGCCTTTTTGGCTACACCTTC. Translation: CASSFPQTGGLFGYTF.